Listed below are T cell receptor beta chains from one sample, sequenced in a study of control samples from healthy donors and cancer patients. Profiling relied on immunoSEQ multiplex PCR, and the TCRdb table lists in-frame clones only, not all of them. The table lists 130,000 or so clones, about 89% of them singletons. Sequenced: blood. The source of these receptors is a man between 18 and 35 years old in good health. CDR3s include the opening cysteine and the closing phenylalanine or tryptophan. D genes are given only for firm matches. Size is stated for part of the rows, as once, few or many counts, or as a class when the clone is expanded.

>NA|TRBJ2-5|NA|16|TRBV2
TGTGCCAGCAGTGGGACGGGGCACCTTTACCAAGAGACCCAGTACTTC
CASSGTGHLYQETQYF
>TRBD1|TRBJ1-4|NA|14|TRBV5-1
TGCGCCAGCAGCTTCGGGACAGGGAAAGAAAAACTGTTTTTT
CASSFGTGKEKLFF
>TRBD1|TRBJ1-1|NA|16|TRBV5-1
TGCGCCAGCAGACCAATAGGACAGGGAGAGTTGGCGGAAGCTTTCTTT
CASRPIGQGELAEAFF
>TRBD1|TRBJ2-5|NA|15|TRBV7-8
TGTGCCAGCAGCTTAGAGGACAGGTACCAAGAGACCCAGTACTTC
CASSLEDRYQETQYF
>NA|TRBJ2-7|NA|11|TRBV18
TGTGCCAGCTCGTCTGTTTACGAGCAGTACTTC
CASSSVYEQYF
>NA|TRBJ1-2|NA|15|TRBV6-1
TGTGCCAGCAGTGAAGTGACGCAGTGGAACTATGGCTACACCTTC
CASSEVTQWNYGYTF
>NA|TRBJ1-1|NA|13|TRBV18
TGTGCCAGCTCACCAAGACGGGACGGTGAAGCTTTCTTT
CASSPRRDGEAFF
>TRBD1|TRBJ1-5|NA|17|TRBV4-1
TGCGCCAGCAGCCAAGTGGGGGCCCGGGACAGGGGTCTCCCCTCGCATTTT
CASSQVGARDRGLPSHF
>NA|TRBJ1-1|NA|15|TRBV3-1/TRBV3-2
TGTGCCAGCAGCCAAGCAGGGCTAATGAACACTGAAGCTTTCTTT
CASSQAGLMNTEAFF
>NA|TRBJ1-2|NA|13|TRBV6-4
TGTGCCAGCAGTGAATCGCCGGGGTATGGCTACACCTTC
CASSESPGYGYTF
>NA|TRBJ1-6|NA|18|TRBV13
TGTGCCAGCAGCTCTACCCCCGGCAGGGCGTCCTATAATTCACCCCTCCACTTT
CASSSTPGRASYNSPLHF
>NA|TRBJ1-3|NA|14|TRBV13
TGTGCCAGCAGCTCCCGACAGGCTGGAAACACCATATATTTT
CASSSRQAGNTIYF
>NA|TRBJ1-1|once|14|TRBV10-3
TGTGCCGGCAGGGCGGGACCTACGAACACTGAAGCTTTCTTT
CAGRAGPTNTEAFF
>TRBD1|TRBJ1-1|NA|13|TRBV12-3/TRBV12-4
TGTGCCAGCAGTCTACGGACAGGGGCTGAAGCTTTCTTT
CASSLRTGAEAFF
>NA|TRBJ1-1|NA|13|TRBV4-1
TGCGCCAGCAGTAGGGAACAGAACACTGAAGCTTTCTTT
CASSREQNTEAFF
>NA|TRBJ2-5|NA|14|TRBV29-1
TGCAGCGTGCTTCGGGACTCTGCTTGGGAGACCCAGTACTTC
CSVLRDSAWETQYF
>TRBD2|TRBJ2-7|NA|15|TRBV11-1
TGTGCCAGCAGCTTGATTCCTAGCGGGACCTACGAGCAGTACTTC
CASSLIPSGTYEQYF
>NA|TRBJ2-7|NA|14|TRBV6-5
TGTGCCAGCAGTATACAGGGTTTTAACTACGAGCAGTACTTC
CASSIQGFNYEQYF
>NA|TRBJ1-1|once|13|TRBV14
TGTGCCAGCAGCCAAGCGTCCGGGGCTGAAGCTTTCTTT
CASSQASGAEAFF
>TRBD1|TRBJ2-3|once|15|TRBV19
TGTGCCAGTAGTATCGACAGGGGGGGCACAGATACGCAGTATTTT
CASSIDRGGTDTQYF
>NA|TRBJ1-1|NA|15|TRBV19
TGTGCCAGTAGTATAGCCCAGGGACCGAACACTGAAGCTTTCTTT
CASSIAQGPNTEAFF
>TRBD2|TRBJ2-7|NA|16|TRBV5-1
TGCGCCAGCAGTTTCCAACTTAGCGGGGGTCTCGACGAGCAGTACTTC
CASSFQLSGGLDEQYF
>TRBD1|TRBJ2-1|NA|15|TRBV11-3
TGTGCCAGCAGCCCCGACAGGGGGCAAAACAATGAGCAGTTCTTC
CASSPDRGQNNEQFF
>TRBD2|TRBJ2-1|NA|13|TRBV5-5
TGTGCCAGCAGCCCGGGGGGCTACAATGAGCAGTTCTTC
CASSPGGYNEQFF
>NA|TRBJ1-2|NA|13|TRBV12-3/TRBV12-4
TGTGCCAGCAGTATAGACGGCGTCTATGGCTACACCTTC
CASSIDGVYGYTF
>NA|TRBJ1-5|once|14|TRBV9
TGTGCCAGCAGCGATGGAGCCGGCAATCAGCCCCAGCATTTT
CASSDGAGNQPQHF
>NA|TRBJ2-7|NA|15|TRBV6-2/TRBV6-3
TGTGCCAGCAGTTACTCGAATATCCGGGCGGGGGAGCAGTACTTC
CASSYSNIRAGEQYF
>NA|TRBJ1-5|once|14|TRBV10-3
TGTGCCATCAGTGAATACAGGGAGAATCAGCCCCAGCATTTT
CAISEYRENQPQHF
>NA|TRBJ1-4|NA|13|TRBV29-1
TGCAGCGTTGCGGCAGGCCTTAATGAAAAACTGTTTTTT
CSVAAGLNEKLFF
>TRBD2|TRBJ2-3|NA|15|TRBV7-7
TGTGCCAGCAGCCCTGGGCGGGGGGGCACAGATACGCAGTATTTT
CASSPGRGGTDTQYF
>NA|TRBJ1-5|NA|15|TRBV6-5
TGTGCCAGCAGTTACGACAGATATAGCAATCAGCCCCAGCATTTT
CASSYDRYSNQPQHF
>NA|TRBJ1-3|NA|15|TRBV4-1
TGCGCCAGCAGCCAGGAGACAACCTCGGGAAACACCATATATTTT
CASSQETTSGNTIYF
>NA|TRBJ2-7|few|16|TRBV21-1
TGTGCCAGCAGCATGTCCCCTAGCGGGGGGGCCGACGAGCAGTACTTC
CASSMSPSGGADEQYF
>NA|TRBJ2-5|NA|16|TRBV11-2
TGTGCCAGCAGCTTAAACCGGACGGGCGACCGGGAGACCCAGTACTTC
CASSLNRTGDRETQYF
>NA|TRBJ2-3|NA|12|TRBV12-3/TRBV12-4
TGTGCCAGCAGCGGGGAAACAGATACGCAGTATTTT
CASSGETDTQYF
>NA|TRBJ2-5|NA|11|TRBV6-1
TGTGCCAGCAGTGACCTAAAGGCCCAGTACTTC
CASSDLKAQYF
>TRBD1|TRBJ1-3|few|15|TRBV9
TGTGCCAGCAGCGAAGGACAGGACTCTGGAAACACCATATATTTT
CASSEGQDSGNTIYF
>NA|TRBJ1-4|NA|16|TRBV5-1
TGCGCCAGCAGCTTGGCCGCGGCCGGGCCCGGGGAAAAACTGTTTTTT
CASSLAAAGPGEKLFF
>TRBD2|TRBJ2-1|NA|15|TRBV11-3
TGTGCCAGCAGCCAACGGACTAGCGGCCCTAGCGAGCAGTTCTTC
CASSQRTSGPSEQFF
>NA|TRBJ1-1|NA|13|TRBV3-1/TRBV3-2
TGTGCCAGCAGCCAAGGGGGACACACTGAAGCTTTCTTT
CASSQGGHTEAFF
>TRBD2|TRBJ2-3|NA|21|TRBV4-1
TGCGCCAGCAGCCAAGGCTTAGGGGGACTAGCGGGTTACCATAGCACAGATACGCAGTATTTT
CASSQGLGGLAGYHSTDTQYF
>TRBD2|TRBJ2-7|NA|14|TRBV5-1
TGCGCCAGCAGCCTGGGACTAGTGAGCCACGAGCAGTACTTC
CASSLGLVSHEQYF
>NA|TRBJ2-1|NA|15|TRBV7-9
TGTGCCAGCAGCGTCTCGGCGAGCTCCTACAATGAGCAGTTCTTC
CASSVSASSYNEQFF
>NA|TRBJ1-1|NA|15|TRBV18
TGTGCCAGCTCACCACGGGCCCGGCTGGACACTGAAGCTTTCTTT
CASSPRARLDTEAFF
>NA|TRBJ1-4|few|16|TRBV5-1
TGCGCCAGCAGCTTGTATGCGGCCTCAACTAATGAAAAACTGTTTTTT
CASSLYAASTNEKLFF
>NA|TRBJ1-4|NA|15|TRBV7-2
TGTGCCAGCAGCTTAGGGGCGGTTCCTAGCGAAAAACTGTTTTTT
CASSLGAVPSEKLFF
>TRBD1|TRBJ2-1|once|15|TRBV7-2
TGTGCCAGCAGCTTAGACAGGGGGCACTACAATGAGCAGTTCTTC
CASSLDRGHYNEQFF
>TRBD1|TRBJ2-2|NA|15|TRBV5-1
TGCGCCAGCAGCCGGGACAGATATCCTACCGGGGAGCTGTTTTTT
CASSRDRYPTGELFF
>TRBD1|TRBJ1-6|few|15|TRBV18
TGTGCCAGCTCACCACCGACAGGGGACGACTCACCCCTCCACTTT
CASSPPTGDDSPLHF
>TRBD1|TRBJ2-7|NA|17|TRBV10-3
TGTGCCATCAGTGAAGGGGGACAGGCAAATCGAGTTTACGAGCAGTACTTC
CAISEGGQANRVYEQYF
>TRBD1|TRBJ2-7|NA|16|TRBV18
TGTGCCAGCTCACCCGGGACAGGGGGGTTGAGGTACGAGCAGTACTTC
CASSPGTGGLRYEQYF
>NA|TRBJ2-7|NA|12|TRBV5-6
TGTGCCAGCAGCTTGGGAGGGTTAGAGCAGTACTTC
CASSLGGLEQYF
>NA|TRBJ2-5|NA|14|TRBV5-4
TGTGCCAGCAGCCCTTCGGGTCTCCGAGAGACCCAGTACTTC
CASSPSGLRETQYF
>NA|TRBJ2-3|NA|13|TRBV6-2/TRBV6-3
TGTGCCAGCAGTTACGGGAGCACAGATACGCAGTATTTT
CASSYGSTDTQYF
>NA|TRBJ1-3|NA|15|TRBV30
TGTGCCTGGAGTCCCGGTAGCGCAACTGGAAACACCATATATTTT
CAWSPGSATGNTIYF
>NA|TRBJ2-1|NA|15|TRBV4-2
TGTGCCAGCAGCCAAGATCGCGCAGTCTACAATGAGCAGTTCTTC
CASSQDRAVYNEQFF
>NA|TRBJ1-2|NA|13|TRBV30
TGTGCCTGGAGTGGGACATTTAACTATGGCTACACCTTC
CAWSGTFNYGYTF
>TRBD1|TRBJ1-5|NA|16|TRBV19
TGTGCCAGTAGTATAACCGGGACAGGGTCTCCTCAGCCCCAGCATTTT
CASSITGTGSPQPQHF
>NA|TRBJ1-1|NA|17|TRBV5-1
TGCGCCAGCAGCTTGTGGTGGTTCGGGGCGACGGACACTGAAGCTTTCTTT
CASSLWWFGATDTEAFF
>NA|TRBJ1-4|NA|14|TRBV4-2
TGTGCCAGAAATAGGACACCCGCCAATGAAAAACTGTTTTTT
CARNRTPANEKLFF